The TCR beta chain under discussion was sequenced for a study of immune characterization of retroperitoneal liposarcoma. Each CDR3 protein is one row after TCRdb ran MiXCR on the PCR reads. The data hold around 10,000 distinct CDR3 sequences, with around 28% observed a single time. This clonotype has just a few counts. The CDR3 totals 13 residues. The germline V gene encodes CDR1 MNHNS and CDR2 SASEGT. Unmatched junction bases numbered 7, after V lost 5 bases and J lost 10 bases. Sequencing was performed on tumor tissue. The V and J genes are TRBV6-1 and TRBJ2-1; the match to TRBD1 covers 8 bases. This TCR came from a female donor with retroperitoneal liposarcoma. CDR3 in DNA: TGTGCCAGCAGTAGGACAGGGCCCTACGAGCAGTTCTTC. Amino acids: CASSRTGPYEQFF.